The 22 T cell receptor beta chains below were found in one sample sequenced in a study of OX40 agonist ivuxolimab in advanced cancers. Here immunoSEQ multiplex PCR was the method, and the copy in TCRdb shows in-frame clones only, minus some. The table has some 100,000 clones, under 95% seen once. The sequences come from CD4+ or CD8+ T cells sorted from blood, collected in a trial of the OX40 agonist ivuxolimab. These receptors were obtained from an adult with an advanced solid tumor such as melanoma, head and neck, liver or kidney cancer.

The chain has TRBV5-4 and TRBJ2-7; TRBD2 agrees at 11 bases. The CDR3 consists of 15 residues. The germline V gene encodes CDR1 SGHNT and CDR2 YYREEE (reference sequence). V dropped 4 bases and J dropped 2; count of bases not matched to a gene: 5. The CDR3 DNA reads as TGTGCCAGCAGCCTCGGGACTAGCGGTACCTACGAGCAGTACTTC. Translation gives CASSLGTSGTYEQYF.

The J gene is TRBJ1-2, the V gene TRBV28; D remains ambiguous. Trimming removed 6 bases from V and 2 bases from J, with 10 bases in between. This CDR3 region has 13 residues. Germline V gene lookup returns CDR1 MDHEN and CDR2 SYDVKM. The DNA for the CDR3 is TGTGCCAGCAGCCGGCCACACAACTATGGCTACACCTTC. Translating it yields CASSRPHNYGYTF.

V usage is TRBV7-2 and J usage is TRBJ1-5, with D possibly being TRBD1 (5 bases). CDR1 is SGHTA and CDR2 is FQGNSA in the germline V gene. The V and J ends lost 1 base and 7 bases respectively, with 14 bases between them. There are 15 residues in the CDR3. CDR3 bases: TGTGCCAGCAGCTTAGTGGTGGGACCGGGCCAGCCCCAGCATTTT. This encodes CASSLVVGPGQPQHF.

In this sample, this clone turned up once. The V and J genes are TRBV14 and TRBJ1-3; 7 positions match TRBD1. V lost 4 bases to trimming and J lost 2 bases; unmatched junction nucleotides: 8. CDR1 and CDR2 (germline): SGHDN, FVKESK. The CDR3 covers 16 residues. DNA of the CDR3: TGTGCCAGCAGCCTCCTCCCGACAGGGACTGGAAACACCATATATTTT. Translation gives CASSLLPTGTGNTIYF.

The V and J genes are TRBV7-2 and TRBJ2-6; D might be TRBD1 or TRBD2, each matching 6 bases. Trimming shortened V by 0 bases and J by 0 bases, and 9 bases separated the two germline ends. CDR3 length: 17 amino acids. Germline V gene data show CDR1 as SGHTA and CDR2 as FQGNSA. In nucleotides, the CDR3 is TGTGCCAGCAGCTTAGCAGGGGGGAACTCTGGGGCCAACGTCCTGACTTTC. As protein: CASSLAGGNSGANVLTF.

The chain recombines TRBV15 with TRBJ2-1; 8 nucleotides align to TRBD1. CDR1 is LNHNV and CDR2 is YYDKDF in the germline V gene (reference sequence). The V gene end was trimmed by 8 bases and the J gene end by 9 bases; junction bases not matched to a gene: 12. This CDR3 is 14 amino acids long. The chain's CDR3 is CATDRGLLGSEQFF. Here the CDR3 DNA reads TGTGCCACCGACAGGGGCCTCCTCGGAAGTGAGCAGTTCTTC.

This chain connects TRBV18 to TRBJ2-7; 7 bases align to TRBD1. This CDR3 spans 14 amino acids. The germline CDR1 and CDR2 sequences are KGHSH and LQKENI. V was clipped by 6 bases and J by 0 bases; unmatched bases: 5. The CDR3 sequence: CASSPSGGSYEQYF. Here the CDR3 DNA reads TGTGCCAGCTCCCCTTCAGGGGGCTCCTACGAGCAGTACTTC.

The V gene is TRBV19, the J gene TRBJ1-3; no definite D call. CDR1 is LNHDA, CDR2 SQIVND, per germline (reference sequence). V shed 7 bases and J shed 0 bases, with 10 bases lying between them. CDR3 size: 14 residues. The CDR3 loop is CASKVTASGNTIYF. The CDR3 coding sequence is TGTGCCAGTAAGGTAACAGCCTCTGGAAACACCATATATTTT.

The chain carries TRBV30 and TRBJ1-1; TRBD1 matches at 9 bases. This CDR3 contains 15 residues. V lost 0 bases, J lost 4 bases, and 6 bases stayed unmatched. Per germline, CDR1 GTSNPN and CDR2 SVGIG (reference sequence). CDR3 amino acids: CAWSVPRQGGTEAFF. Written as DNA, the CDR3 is TGTGCCTGGAGTGTTCCCCGACAGGGGGGCACTGAAGCTTTCTTT.

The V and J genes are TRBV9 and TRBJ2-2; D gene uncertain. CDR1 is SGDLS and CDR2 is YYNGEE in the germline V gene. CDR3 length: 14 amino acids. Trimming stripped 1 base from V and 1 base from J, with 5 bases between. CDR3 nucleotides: TGTGCCAGCAGCGTAACCCGGAACACCGGGGAGCTGTTTTTT. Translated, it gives CASSVTRNTGELFF.

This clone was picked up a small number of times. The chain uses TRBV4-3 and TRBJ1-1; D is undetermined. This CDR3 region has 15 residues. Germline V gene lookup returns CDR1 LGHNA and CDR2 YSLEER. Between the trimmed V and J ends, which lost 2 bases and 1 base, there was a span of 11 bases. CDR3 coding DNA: TGCGCCAGCAGCCAACAAGCCCGGAAGAACACTGAAGCTTTCTTT. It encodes CASSQQARKNTEAFF.

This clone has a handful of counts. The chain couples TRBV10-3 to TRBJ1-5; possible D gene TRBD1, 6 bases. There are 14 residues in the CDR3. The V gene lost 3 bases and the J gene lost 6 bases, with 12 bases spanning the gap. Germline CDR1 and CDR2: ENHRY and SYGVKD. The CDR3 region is CAISDSGESQPQHF. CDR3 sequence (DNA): TGTGCCATCAGTGATTCAGGGGAGAGTCAGCCCCAGCATTTT.

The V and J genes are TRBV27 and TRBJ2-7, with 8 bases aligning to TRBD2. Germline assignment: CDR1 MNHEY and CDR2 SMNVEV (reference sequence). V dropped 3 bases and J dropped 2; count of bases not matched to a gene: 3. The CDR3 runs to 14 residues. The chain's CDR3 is CASSFSGAAYEQYF. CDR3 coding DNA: TGTGCCAGCAGTTTTAGCGGGGCCGCCTACGAGCAGTACTTC.

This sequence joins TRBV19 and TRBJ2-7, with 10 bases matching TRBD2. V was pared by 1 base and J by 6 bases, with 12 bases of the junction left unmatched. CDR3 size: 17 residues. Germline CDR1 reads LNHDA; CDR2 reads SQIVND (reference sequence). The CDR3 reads CASSIGRAGGTAREQYF. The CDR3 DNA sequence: TGTGCCAGTAGTATAGGGCGAGCGGGAGGGACTGCTCGCGAGCAGTACTTC. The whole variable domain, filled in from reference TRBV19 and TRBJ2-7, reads DGGITQSPKYLFRKEGQNVTLSCEQNLNHDAMYWYRQDPGQGLRLIYYSQIVNDFQKGDIAEGYSVSREKKESFPLTVTSAQKNPTAFYLCASSIGRAGGTAREQYFGPGTRLTVT.

The CDR3 DNA sequence: TGTGCCAGTAGTACACTAGCGGGAGAGGGCGAGCAGTACTTC. This encodes CASSTLAGEGEQYF. This chain connects TRBV19 to TRBJ2-7, with 11 bases identical to TRBD2. J gave up 6 bases and V 4 bases, and 5 bases lay outside the gene matches. Germline CDR1 LNHDA, CDR2 SQIVND (reference sequence). This CDR3 spans 14 amino acids.

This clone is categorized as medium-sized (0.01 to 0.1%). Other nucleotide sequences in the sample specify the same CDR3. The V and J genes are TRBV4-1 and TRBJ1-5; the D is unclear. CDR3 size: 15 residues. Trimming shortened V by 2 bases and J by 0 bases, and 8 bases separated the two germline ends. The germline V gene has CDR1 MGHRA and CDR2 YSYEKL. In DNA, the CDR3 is TGCGCCAGCAGCCAACCGGACGGTAGCAATCAGCCCCAGCATTTT. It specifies CASSQPDGSNQPQHF.

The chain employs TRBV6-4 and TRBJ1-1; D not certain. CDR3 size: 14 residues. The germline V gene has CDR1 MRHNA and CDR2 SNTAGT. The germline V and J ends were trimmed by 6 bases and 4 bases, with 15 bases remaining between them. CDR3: CASRPESLSTEAFF. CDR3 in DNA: TGTGCCAGCAGGCCCGAGTCCCTTAGCACTGAAGCTTTCTTT.

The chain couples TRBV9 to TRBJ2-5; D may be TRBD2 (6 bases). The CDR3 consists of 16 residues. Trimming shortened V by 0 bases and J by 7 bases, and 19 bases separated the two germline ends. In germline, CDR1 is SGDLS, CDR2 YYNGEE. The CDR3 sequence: CASSVGAGTASGTQYF. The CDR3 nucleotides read TGTGCCAGCAGCGTAGGGGCCGGGACTGCTTCAGGGACCCAGTACTTC.

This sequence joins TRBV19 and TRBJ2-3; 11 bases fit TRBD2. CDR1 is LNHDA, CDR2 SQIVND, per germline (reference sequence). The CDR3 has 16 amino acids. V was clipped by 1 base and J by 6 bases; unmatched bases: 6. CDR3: CASSIVASGRTDTQYF. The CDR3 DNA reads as TGTGCCAGTAGTATAGTGGCTAGCGGGAGGACGGATACGCAGTATTTT.

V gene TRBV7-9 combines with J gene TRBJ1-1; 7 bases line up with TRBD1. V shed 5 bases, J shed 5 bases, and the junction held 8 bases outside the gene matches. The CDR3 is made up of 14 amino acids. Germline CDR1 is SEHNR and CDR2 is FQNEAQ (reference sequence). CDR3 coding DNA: TGTGCCAGCAGCACACGGACAGGCCAGACTGAAGCTTTCTTT. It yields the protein CASSTRTGQTEAFF.

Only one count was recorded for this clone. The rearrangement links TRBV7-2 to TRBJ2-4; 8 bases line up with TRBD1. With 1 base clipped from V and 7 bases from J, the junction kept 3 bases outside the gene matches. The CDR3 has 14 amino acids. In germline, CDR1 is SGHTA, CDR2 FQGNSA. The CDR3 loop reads CASSLGTGRNIQYF. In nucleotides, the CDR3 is TGTGCCAGCAGCTTAGGGACAGGGAGGAACATTCAGTACTTC.

In nucleotides, the CDR3 is TGTGCCAGCATCTCGCCCCGGGACTTTCTCTCCTACGAGCAGTACTTC. As protein: CASISPRDFLSYEQYF. V and J are TRBV21-1 and TRBJ2-7; TRBD2, as called in the table, went unchecked against the DNA. TRBV21-1 is a listed pseudogene. This CDR3 contains 16 residues.